This record covers a single T cell receptor (beta chain). Its antigen is still unknown. Per-base quality was not reported, and no clone a single base away is much larger than it. This record comes from a study of long-term antiretroviral therapy in people with HIV (dated by TCRdb to between 2021 and 2024). For the study in its entirety: The earliest samples were collected approximately a decade before the 2015 WHO recommendation for immediate ART, a period when ART was typically delayed until CD4 counts fell. A retrospective serial study tested whether ART initiation and durable HIV suppression were associated with changes in peripheral blood TRB repertoire composition and diversity. From some 30 adults with confirmed HIV infection, the cohort provided approximately 190 cryopreserved PBMC samples, gathered serially across a mean of about six years (range 1-12). Among the 30 or so participants with HIV, eleven were female. Test extractions of a monoclonal T-cell line alongside 33 polyclonal samples showed no cross-contamination during QIAcube processing.

The immunoSEQ hsTCRB v3.0 assay was used at survey level resolution to sequence the TRB variable region. The target sequencing depth for TRB was roughly 40,000-55,000 T-cell genomes per sample. An Illumina MiSeq with a v3 150-cycle kit was used to sequence the pooled TRB libraries. As for the original processing: Repertoire analysis was performed in R inside a reproducible Nextflow workflow that covered QC, data transformation and analysis. LymphoSeq2, an R package for exploring AIRR-Seq data, was used to implement the custom analyses. A handful of samples that yielded fewer than 5000 total TRB sequences were excluded, so that approximately 170 HIV repertoires were analyzed. Among the roughly 180 retained HIV repertoires, some 60 were collected before ART initiation and approximately 130 after ART initiation. Repertoires were downsampled to 5000 TRB nucleotide sequences, and summary statistics were averaged over 100 downsampling iterations. Only TRB sequences with CDR3 regions of at least seven amino acids were retained for analysis. Two measures captured diversity: a Shannon entropy-derived clonality score and the Gini coefficient. In repertoire networks, the top 5000 CDR3 amino acid sequences were linked whenever an edit distance of one separated two sequences. Antigen specificity groups and MHC restriction were predicted for TRB CDR3 amino acid sequences with GLIPH2. To flag known CMV, EBV, HIV or tissue antigen associations, CDR3 amino acid sequences were matched against VDJdb and McPAS-TCR. Pre-ART, post-ART and control groups were compared with Wilcoxon signed-rank tests and Holm-Bonferroni correction. This immuneACCESS table, as held by TCRdb, lists in-frame sequences with V and J called but not all clones. Of the missing ones, under half trace to an unresolved V gene in checked studies; the others have no known cause. The V and J calls and clone size were taken over from that table, and D and trimming were inferred from the DNA. Recorded for this sample are 20,000 to 25,000 clones; 82% of them occurred a single time. The ten top clones hold 5.6% of the sample.

To be included, a participant needed at least one PBMC sample from before ART initiation plus at least two post-ART samples. Every participant with HIV received treatment in the United States of America. Before DNA extraction, cryopreserved samples containing about 0.95-10 million PBMC were thawed and washed. At the time of the earliest PBMC sample, participants with HIV were aged between 23 and 54 years. Per participant, PBMC samples came from 1-4 timepoints prior to ART initiation and 2-8 timepoints following ART initiation, for a median of 7 samples. For every participant, serial HIV viral load, CD4+ T-cell count, ART history and demographic data were obtained. Using a Qiagen kit on a QIAcube, genomic DNA was extracted from unsorted PBMC, with samples processed in batches of 12. On the study overall, not on this receptor specifically: Inferences about post-ART repertoire changes are limited because no data were available on ART adherence, viral resistance or therapy changes. Expanded TRB clones identified before ART initiation dominated the repertoire across all time points, though the dominance fluctuated and decreased in many PLHIV after ART. The samples span the years 2004 to 2017, and the ART regimens used may be less effective than current regimens. ART initiation was associated with a significant increase in TRB diversity, but diversity stayed significantly below transplant donor controls even after long-term ART. HIV repertoires had narrower CDR3 length ranges than controls, and the network structure suggested an antigen-experienced repertoire that shifted only slightly toward naive after ART. Owing to limited PBMC availability, only the TCR beta chain was sequenced, without alpha chain pairing. Because pre-ART samples had limited cell numbers, unsorted PBMC were profiled rather than sorted CD4+ and CD8+ T cells.

Trimming accounts for 2 bases at V and 4 bases at J, while the number of junction bases matched to no gene is 4. From a lookup of the germline V gene (reference sequence), CDR1 and CDR2 are MNHEY and SMNVEV. The CDR3 starts with the cysteine, ends with the phenylalanine, and has 14 residues. The retained sequence is limited to the CDR3, 42 bases, with the frame set at the first base. The rearrangement joined TRBV27 to TRBJ1-1; TRBD1 aligns with 7 central bases. The starting material was unsorted PBMCs, obtained 0.2 years after starting antiretroviral therapy. The receptor was isolated from a woman in her twenties or thirties with HIV. The CDR3 has the sequence CASSLNRGGTEAFF. The bases read TGTGCCAGCAGTTTAAACAGGGGAGGCACTGAAGCTTTCTTT.